Listed here are 8 T cell receptor beta chains from one sample, sequenced in a study of T-cell reconstitution after alpha-beta-depleted transplantation in children. Unique molecular identifiers were used in preparing the TCRbeta library. TCRdb recomputed calls from the PCR reads with MiXCR, one row per CDR3 protein. Seen here are hundreds of thousands of distinct CDR3 sequences, approximately 15% observed once, and the top ten hold approximately 5%. This material consisted of PBMCs, mostly from graft donor cells, taken 360 days after TCRalphabeta/CD19-depleted stem cell transplant. The origin of the receptors is a male patient aged 5 to 17 who had a stem cell transplant for acute lymphoblastic leukemia, so the T cells may come from the graft donor.

The chain combines TRBV20-1 with TRBJ2-7; 7 bases align to TRBD2. V was clipped by 3 bases and J by 3 bases; unmatched bases: 5. Germline V gene sequence: CDR1 DFQATT, CDR2 SNEGSKA (reference sequence). CDR3 length: 13 amino acids. CDR3 DNA: TGCAGTGCTAGCGGGAGGCTAAACTACGAGCAGTACTTC. It encodes CSASGRLNYEQYF.

In its sample, this clonotype was seen many times. The rearrangement joins TRBV10-3 to TRBJ2-7, with D possibly being TRBD1 (5 bases). There are 15 residues in the CDR3. The germline V gene encodes CDR1 ENHRY and CDR2 SYGVKD. V was clipped by 0 bases and J by 3 bases, with 12 bases between them. The CDR3 DNA is TGTGCCATCAGTGAGTCGACAGACCAATTCTACGAGCAGTACTTC. This codes for CAISESTDQFYEQYF.

This clonotype was detected a few times. In DNA, the CDR3 is TGCAGCGTTGAACACTCGACCTACGAGCAGTACTTC. It is translated as CSVEHSTYEQYF. V is TRBV29-1 and J is TRBJ2-7; no clear D gene. The germline V and J ends were trimmed by 2 bases and 2 bases, with 7 bases remaining between them. Per germline, CDR1 SQVTM and CDR2 ANQGSEA. The CDR3 is made up of 12 amino acids.

The gene calls are TRBV11-2 and TRBJ2-2; 7 bases match TRBD1. The CDR3 contains 14 residues. CDR1 is SGHAT, CDR2 FQNNGV, per germline. Trimming took 7 bases from V and 8 from J; bases not matched to a gene: 10. The chain's CDR3 is CASTNPTGWGELFF. The CDR3 coding sequence is TGTGCCAGCACTAATCCGACAGGGTGGGGGGAGCTGTTTTTT.

The table lists this clonotype with a few counts. V is TRBV6-5 and J is TRBJ1-1; D might be TRBD1 (6 bases). The CDR3 length is 13 residues. In germline, CDR1 is MNHEY, CDR2 SVGAGI. V was trimmed by 2 bases and J by 8 bases, leaving 12 bases between them. CDR3 sequence reads: CASSYETGREAFF. The CDR3 DNA is TGTGCCAGCAGTTACGAAACAGGGAGAGAAGCTTTCTTT.

This clonotype was detected many times. This chain uses TRBV28 with TRBJ2-1, with 11 bases aligning to TRBD2. The germline V gene encodes CDR1 MDHEN and CDR2 SYDVKM. The CDR3 is made up of 15 amino acids. V trimming: 6 bases; J trimming: 5 bases; junction bases outside the gene matches: 6. The CDR3 DNA is TGTGCCAGCAGCTCCGGGACTAGCGGCGACAATGAGCAGTTCTTC. Its translation is CASSSGTSGDNEQFF.

The rearrangement links TRBV11-2 to TRBJ1-2; D is ambiguous. Trimming took 5 bases from V and 10 from J, leaving 20 bases between them. Germline values: CDR1 SGHAT, CDR2 FQNNGV. CDR3 size: 14 residues. Here the CDR3 DNA reads TGTGCCAGCAGCGTACATCGACCCGACGAGCACTACACCTTC. Protein product: CASSVHRPDEHYTF.

This clonotype has only a few counts. The chain combines TRBV5-1 with TRBJ1-1, with a weak D call TRBD1 (5 bases). CDR3 size: 13 residues. Germline values: CDR1 SGHRS, CDR2 YFSETQ. Trimming stripped 4 bases from V and 11 bases from J, with 18 bases between. CDR3 nucleotides: TGCGCCAGCAGCCCCCGGGACTATGATTTGGCTTTCTTT. Translating it yields CASSPRDYDLAFF.